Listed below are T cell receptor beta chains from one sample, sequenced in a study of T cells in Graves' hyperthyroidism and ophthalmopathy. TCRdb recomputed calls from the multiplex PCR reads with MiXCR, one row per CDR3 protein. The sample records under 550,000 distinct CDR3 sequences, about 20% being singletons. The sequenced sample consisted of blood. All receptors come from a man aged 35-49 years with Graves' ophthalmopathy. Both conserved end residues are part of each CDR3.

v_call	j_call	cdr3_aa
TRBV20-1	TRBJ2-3	CSAAQLAGGPGTQYF
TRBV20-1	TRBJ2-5	CSARVPLGVTQYF
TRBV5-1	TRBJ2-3	CASSLGGRAGPRTDTQYF
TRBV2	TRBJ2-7	CASSYIREQYF
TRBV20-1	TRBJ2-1	CSARELAGGRDEQFF
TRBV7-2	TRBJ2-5	CASSLDSGRARETQYF
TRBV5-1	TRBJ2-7	CASSLAKGLGSYEQYF
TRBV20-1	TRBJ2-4	CSAREGTSTKNIQYF
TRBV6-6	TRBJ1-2	CASSYEQPYGYTF
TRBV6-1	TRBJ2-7	CASSEGPGGPYEQYF
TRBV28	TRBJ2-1	CASNLLARYNEQFF
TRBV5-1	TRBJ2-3	CASSWGLAGGSTDTQYF
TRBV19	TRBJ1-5	CASIAGERGPQHF
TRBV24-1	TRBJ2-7	CATSDLRGFSYEQYF